Following are 25 T cell receptor beta chains from one sample sequenced in a study of cytomegalovirus exposure and HLA in healthy donors (dated by TCRdb to about 2017). The method behind the library was the immunoSEQ multiplex PCR assay. For the multiplex PCR, a mixture combining 60 forward primers for TCR Vbeta segments and 13 reverse primers for TCR Jbeta segments was used. TCRdb took over this immuneACCESS table, retaining in-frame rearrangements with V and J assigned. Such tables are incomplete; in checked studies, under half of the missing clones stem from an unresolved V gene, and the remainder is unexplained. This sample comprises 180,000 or so clones, over 75% of them detected only once. Approximately 8.5% of the sample is in the top ten clones. Sequencing input: PBMCs. Source of these receptors: a man younger than 35 in good health and CMV-seropositive.

This clone showed up just once. This chain connects TRBV10-3 to TRBJ2-1, with TRBD2 matching 9 bases. CDR3 length equals 16 residues. Per germline, CDR1 ENHRY and CDR2 SYGVKD. With 4 bases clipped from V and 0 bases from J, the junction kept 4 bases outside the gene matches. The CDR3 nucleotides are TGTGCCATCAGTGGGACTAGCGACCTCTCCTACAATGAGCAGTTCTTC. Its protein product is CAISGTSDLSYNEQFF.

The J gene is TRBJ1-4, the V gene TRBV30; D perhaps matches TRBD1 (6 bases). The CDR3 is made up of 14 amino acids. Germline CDR1 reads GTSNPN; CDR2 reads SVGIG (reference sequence). V lost 0 bases and J lost 12, with 17 bases in between. Here the CDR3 reads CAWSVLGSGDQLFF. DNA of the CDR3: TGTGCCTGGAGTGTACTCGGATCAGGGGATCAACTGTTTTTT.

To note about this clone: Other DNA sequences in this specimen translate into the identical CDR3. The rearrangement links TRBV5-1 to TRBJ1-2, with 8 nucleotides matching TRBD1. From germline, CDR1 is SGHRS and CDR2 YFSETQ. The CDR3 sequence is 15 residues long. V dropped 0 bases and J dropped 3; count of bases not matched to a gene: 4. CDR3 nucleotides: TGCGCCAGCAGCTTGGGACAGGGGAGGGACTATGGCTACACCTTC. Its protein is CASSLGQGRDYGYTF.

The chain carries TRBV10-3 and TRBJ1-2; 7 positions agree with TRBD1. The CDR3 covers 13 residues. Germline values: CDR1 ENHRY, CDR2 SYGVKD. The ends lost 4 bases at V and 3 bases at J; junction bases unmatched: 2. For the CDR3, the DNA is TGTGCCATCAGTGGCACAGGGGACTATGGCTACACCTTC. This sequence encodes CAISGTGDYGYTF.

The chain is built from TRBV7-6 and TRBJ2-3, with 9 bases aligning to TRBD1. The CDR3 is 17 amino acids. J was trimmed by 3 bases and V by 1 base; bases with no gene match: 8. Germline V gives CDR1 SGHVS, CDR2 FNYEAQ. CDR3 nucleotide sequence: TGTGCCAGCAGCTTAGGGGCCCGGGACAGGGTAACAGATACGCAGTATTTT. Translated, it gives CASSLGARDRVTDTQYF.

The V and J genes are TRBV6-6 and TRBJ2-5, with 8 bases matching TRBD1. The end of the DNA is better explained by TRBJ2-7, so the J call may be wrong. Germline CDR1 and CDR2: MNHNY and SVGAGI (reference sequence). The CDR3 contains 13 residues. The CDR3 DNA reads as TGTGCCAGCAGTTACACAACAGGGGGCGAGCAGTACTTC. Amino acid sequence: CASSYTTGGEQYF.

The chain has TRBV4-3 and TRBJ1-2; TRBD1 agrees at 7 bases. V gave up 0 bases and J gave up 1 base; unmatched junction bases: 5. This CDR3 has 16 amino acids. The germline gives CDR1 LGHNA, CDR2 YSLEER. CDR3 sequence (DNA): TGCGCCAGCAGCCAAGACGCGACAGGGATTAACTATGGCTACACCTTC. Its translation is CASSQDATGINYGYTF.

This chain connects TRBV7-9 to TRBJ1-2, with D perhaps TRBD1 (5 bases). CDR3 size: 14 residues. Trimming pared 7 bases from V and 6 bases from J, leaving 18 bases between. Per the germline V gene, CDR1 is SEHNR and CDR2 is FQNEAQ (reference sequence). In DNA, the CDR3 is TGTGCCAGCACTTCCCAACAGGTTACTGATGGCTACACCTTC. Translating it yields CASTSQQVTDGYTF.

This clone was counted a few times. The genes are TRBV4-3 and TRBJ2-7, with 7 bases aligning to TRBD1. The CDR3 consists of 14 residues. The V gene end was trimmed by 4 bases and the J gene end by 2 bases; junction bases not matched to a gene: 5. From germline, CDR1 is LGHNA and CDR2 YSLEER. In nucleotides, the CDR3 is TGCGCCAGCAGCCGGGGGCAGGGGGCCTACGAGCAGTACTTC. It specifies CASSRGQGAYEQYF.

The chain combines TRBV9 with TRBJ2-5; TRBD2 agrees at 8 bases. Germline trimming cut 1 base from V and 1 base from J; bases unmatched to any gene: 0. Germline CDR1 SGDLS, CDR2 YYNGEE. The CDR3 is made up of 14 amino acids. The CDR3 coding sequence is TGTGCCAGCAGCGTAAGCGGGGGCCAAGAGACCCAGTACTTC. Amino acid sequence: CASSVSGGQETQYF.

This chain links TRBV5-1 with TRBJ2-5; TRBD2 matches at 8 bases. This CDR3 contains 15 residues. Germline assignment: CDR1 SGHRS and CDR2 YFSETQ. V trimming: 0 bases; J trimming: 5 bases; junction bases outside the gene matches: 6. CDR3 sequence reads: CASSLAGTRGETQYF. CDR3 DNA: TGCGCCAGCAGCTTGGCCGGGACTAGGGGGGAGACCCAGTACTTC.

The V and J genes are TRBV6-6 and TRBJ2-1; D is undetermined. CDR3 length: 13 residues. Deletions cut 2 bases from V and 2 bases from J, with 4 bases between. Germline V gene data show CDR1 as MNHNY and CDR2 as SVGAGI (reference sequence). Here the CDR3 reads CASSYAAYNEQFF. CDR3 bases: TGTGCCAGCAGTTACGCAGCCTACAATGAGCAGTTCTTC.

This clone was recorded a few times. The chain couples TRBV7-2 to TRBJ1-1, with TRBD1 as a possible D gene (5 bases). The CDR3 spans 15 residues. CDR1 is SGHTA, CDR2 FQGNSA, per germline. The V end lost 5 bases, the J end lost 0 bases, and 13 bases lay between the germline ends. CDR3: CASSRRAPMNTEAFF. In DNA, the CDR3 is TGTGCCAGCAGCCGCAGGGCACCCATGAACACTGAAGCTTTCTTT.

The V and J genes are TRBV5-4 and TRBJ2-4, with D possibly matching TRBD2 (5 bases). This CDR3 has 15 amino acids. V was cut by 4 bases and J by 8 bases, with 19 bases left in between. Germline V lookup: CDR1 SGHNT, CDR2 YYREEE (reference sequence). The CDR3 sequence: CASSGPGGPLDIQYF. The CDR3 DNA sequence: TGTGCCAGCAGCGGCCCTGGCGGGCCCCTGGACATTCAGTACTTC.

The chain carries TRBV6-1 and TRBJ2-7; D might be TRBD1 (6 bases). V dropped 1 base and J dropped 8 bases, with 15 bases sitting between them. The length of the CDR3 is 14 residues. Germline CDR1 is MNHNS and CDR2 is SASEGT. CDR3 protein: CASSEGPTGYKQYF. CDR3 coding DNA: TGTGCCAGCAGTGAAGGGCCAACAGGGTATAAGCAGTACTTC.

The CDR3 sequence is CASSLDPGQQETQYF. The CDR3 DNA sequence: TGTGCCAGCAGCTTAGACCCGGGACAGCAAGAGACCCAGTACTTC. The chain combines TRBV11-2 with TRBJ2-5, with 7 bases identical to TRBD1. Germline assignment: CDR1 SGHAT and CDR2 FQNNGV. V was pared by 0 bases and J by 2 bases, with 3 bases of the junction left unmatched. The CDR3 loop spans 15 amino acids.

The chain carries TRBV4-1 and TRBJ2-2, with TRBD1 matching 10 bases. The CDR3 length is 17 residues. Germline CDR1 reads MGHRA; CDR2 reads YSYEKL. After removal of 3 bases from V and 4 bases from J, the junction contained 8 bases not matched to a gene. The CDR3 is CASSHPLDRGLTGELFF. The CDR3 bases are TGCGCCAGCAGCCACCCACTCGACAGGGGGCTCACCGGGGAGCTGTTTTTT.

This chain uses TRBV11-2 with TRBJ2-2, with 7 bases fitting TRBD2. CDR1 and CDR2 (germline): SGHAT, FQNNGV. Losses at the gene ends were 1 base for V and 5 bases for J; bases not matched to a gene: 13. CDR3 length: 18 amino acids. CDR3 sequence (DNA): TGTGCCAGCAGCTTAGCCCTGACTAAGCGGGGTCTTACCGGGGAGCTGTTTTTT. Encoded protein: CASSLALTKRGLTGELFF.

The chain links TRBV27 to TRBJ2-1; D possibly corresponds to TRBD2 (5 bases). The germline V gene encodes CDR1 MNHEY and CDR2 SMNVEV (reference sequence). The CDR3 has 16 residues. V shed 3 bases and J shed 6 bases, with 18 bases lying between them. This CDR3 is CASSFVVGLQVNEQFF. In nucleotides, the CDR3 is TGTGCCAGCAGTTTTGTGGTCGGACTTCAGGTCAATGAGCAGTTCTTC.

The rearrangement joins TRBV9 to TRBJ2-5; possibly TRBD2 for D (7 bases). CDR3 length: 16 amino acids. Germline-derived CDR1 and CDR2 are SGDLS and YYNGEE. Trimming stripped 0 bases from V and 4 bases from J, with 16 bases between. CDR3 sequence: CASSVGGGPGLETQYF. The CDR3 DNA reads TGTGCCAGCAGCGTAGGGGGGGGGCCCGGTTTAGAGACCCAGTACTTC.

The chain recombines TRBV7-2 with TRBJ1-6; perhaps TRBD1 as D (6 bases). Trimming shortened V by 5 bases and J by 0 bases, and 14 bases separated the two germline ends. Germline V gene lookup returns CDR1 SGHTA and CDR2 FQGNSA. This CDR3 is 17 amino acids long. DNA of the CDR3: TGTGCCAGCAGCCCCTCCGGACAGACCTCCTATAATTCACCCCTCCACTTT. Its translation: CASSPSGQTSYNSPLHF.

The chain recombines TRBV6-5 with TRBJ2-1; possible D gene TRBD2, 6 bases. The germline gives CDR1 MNHEY, CDR2 SVGAGI. The CDR3 contains 12 residues. V gave up 1 base and J gave up 10 bases, with 8 bases separating them. DNA for the CDR3: TGTGCCAGCAGTTACTTACGGGGGGAGCAGTTCTTC. This gives the protein CASSYLRGEQFF.

This chain uses TRBV5-1 with TRBJ2-6; 9 positions agree with TRBD1. J lost 2 bases, V lost 4 bases, and 4 bases had no gene match. CDR1 is SGHRS and CDR2 is YFSETQ in the germline V gene. The CDR3 runs 16 residues. The CDR3 DNA is TGCGCCAGCAGCCGACAGGGGGACGCTGGGGCCAACGTCCTGACTTTC. Encoded protein: CASSRQGDAGANVLTF.

V and J are TRBV9 and TRBJ2-2; TRBD1 agrees at 11 bases. The V gene's germline CDR1 is SGDLS and CDR2 YYNGEE. The junction had 5 bases not matched to a gene; V was cut back by 7 bases and J by 6 bases. The CDR3 length is 14 residues. CDR3 coding DNA: TGTGCCAGCGGGGGGACAGGGGGAGCCGGGGAGCTGTTTTTT. Protein product: CASGGTGGAGELFF.

Concerning this clone itself: The sample contains more than one DNA sequence encoding this CDR3. The V and J genes are TRBV19 and TRBJ1-6; D is undetermined. Trimming shortened V by 3 bases and J by 7 bases, and 7 bases separated the two germline ends. CDR1 and CDR2 from the germline V gene are LNHDA and SQIVND (reference sequence). This CDR3 contains 13 residues. The CDR3 sequence: CASSIYQNSPLHF. CDR3 coding DNA: TGTGCCAGTAGTATTTATCAGAATTCACCCCTCCACTTT.